Listed below are T cell receptor beta chains from one sample, sequenced in a study of T cell responses to AZD1222 COVID-19 vaccine. This table comes from immunoSEQ multiplex PCR, and its TCRdb copy is limited to in-frame clones, with some not included. The data hold about 100,000 clones, with about 93% observed a single time. Here the sequenced sample was peripheral blood, taken on day 0 of AZD1222 vaccination. The receptors shown here come from an adult in good health. CDR3s include the opening cysteine and the closing phenylalanine or tryptophan. D genes are given only for firm matches. Clone size is given for some rows only: seen once, a few or many times, or a class if the clone is expanded.

size	J	V	D	DNA	CDR3
-	TRBJ2-7	TRBV30	TRBD1	TGTGCCTGGAGTCGGGACAGGGTTTACGAGCAGTACTTC	CAWSRDRVYEQYF
-	TRBJ1-2	TRBV3-1/TRBV3-2	TRBD1	TGTGCCAGCAGCACGGGACAGGGGGCGGTCTACACCTTC	CASSTGQGAVYTF
-	TRBJ1-5	TRBV3-1/TRBV3-2	TRBD1	TGTGCCAGCAGCCAAGCCCCGGGACAGGGGGGCCGTAAGCCCCAGCATTTT	CASSQAPGQGGRKPQHF
-	TRBJ2-1	TRBV7-2	TRBD2	TGTGCCAGCAGCATGACTAGCGGGGTGGACAATGAGCAGTTCTTC	CASSMTSGVDNEQFF
-	TRBJ1-1	TRBV5-4	-	TGTGCCAGCAGCTTGAGGTACGGGAACACTGAAGCTTTCTTT	CASSLRYGNTEAFF
-	TRBJ1-1	TRBV19	TRBD1	TGTGCCAGTATCCCGACTTTAGGGACAGGGGGTAAGGTTGAAGCTTTCTTT	CASIPTLGTGGKVEAFF
-	TRBJ1-2	TRBV5-1	-	TGCGCCAGCAGGACGGACAGCCCCTATGGCTACACCTTC	CASRTDSPYGYTF
-	TRBJ2-3	TRBV7-9	TRBD2	TGTGCCAGCAGCTTTAGCGGGAGCACAGATACGCAGTATTTT	CASSFSGSTDTQYF
-	TRBJ1-5	TRBV13	-	TGTGCCAGCAGCCTACAGGGTTCCGGCAATCAGCCCCAGCATTTT	CASSLQGSGNQPQHF
-	TRBJ1-3	TRBV4-1	-	TGCGCCAGCAGCCAAGTTGGGGGAGGGAGCGGAAACACCATATATTTT	CASSQVGGGSGNTIYF
once	TRBJ2-5	TRBV11-2	TRBD2	TGTGCCAGCAGCTTAGATCGACTAGCGGGCGTATACCAAGAGACCCAGTACTTC	CASSLDRLAGVYQETQYF
few	TRBJ1-2	TRBV2	-	TGTGCCAGCAGTGAAAAAGTGGATAGACCTTATGGCTACACCTTC	CASSEKVDRPYGYTF
-	TRBJ1-2	TRBV4-3	TRBD1	TGCGCCAGCAGCCAAGGCGCAGGGGGGGTCTATGGCTACACCTTC	CASSQGAGGVYGYTF